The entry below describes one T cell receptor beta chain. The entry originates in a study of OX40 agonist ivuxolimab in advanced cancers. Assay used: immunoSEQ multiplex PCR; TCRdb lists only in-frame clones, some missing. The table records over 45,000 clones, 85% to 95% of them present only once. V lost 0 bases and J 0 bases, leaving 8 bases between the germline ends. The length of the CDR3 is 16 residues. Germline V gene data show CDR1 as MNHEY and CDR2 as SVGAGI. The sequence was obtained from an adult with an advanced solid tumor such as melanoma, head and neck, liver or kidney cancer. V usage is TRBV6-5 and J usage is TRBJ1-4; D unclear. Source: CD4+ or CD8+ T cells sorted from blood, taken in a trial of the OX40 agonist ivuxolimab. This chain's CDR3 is CASSYSQASTNEKLFF. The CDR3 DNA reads TGTGCCAGCAGTTACTCGCAGGCCTCAACTAATGAAAAACTGTTTTTT.